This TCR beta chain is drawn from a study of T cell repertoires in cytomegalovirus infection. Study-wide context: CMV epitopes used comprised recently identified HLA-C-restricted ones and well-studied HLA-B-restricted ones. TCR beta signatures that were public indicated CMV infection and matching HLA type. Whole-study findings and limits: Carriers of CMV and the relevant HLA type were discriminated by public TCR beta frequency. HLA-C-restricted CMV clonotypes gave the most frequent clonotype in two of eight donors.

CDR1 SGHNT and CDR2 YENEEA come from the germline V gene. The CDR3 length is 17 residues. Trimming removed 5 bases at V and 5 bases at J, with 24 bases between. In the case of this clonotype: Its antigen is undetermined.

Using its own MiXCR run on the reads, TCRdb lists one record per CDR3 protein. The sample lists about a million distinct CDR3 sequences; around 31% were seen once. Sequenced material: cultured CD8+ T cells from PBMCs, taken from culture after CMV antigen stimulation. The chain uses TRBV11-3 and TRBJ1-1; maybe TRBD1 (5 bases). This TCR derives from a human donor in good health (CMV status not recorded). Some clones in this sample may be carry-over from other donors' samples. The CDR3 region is CASSGGSDKTEGTEAFF. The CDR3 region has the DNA TGTGCCAGCAGCGGAGGGTCGGATAAGACTGAGGGGACTGAAGCTTTCTTT. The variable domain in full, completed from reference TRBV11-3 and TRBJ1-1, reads EAGVVQSPRYKIIEKKQPVAFWCNPISGHNTLYWYLQNLGQGPELLIRYENEEAVDDSQLPKDRFSAERLKGVDSTLKIQPAELGDSAVYLCASSGGSDKTEGTEAFFGQGTRLTVV.